Included here is one T cell receptor (beta chain) sequence, with context. This receptor's antigen is unknown. The record has no base qualities; no much larger clone is one base away. The data were obtained in a study of blood T cells in healthy people across ages (dated by TCRdb to between 2014 and 2016). About the full investigation: Template switching captured roughly one uniquely barcoded TCR beta cDNA molecule per two T cells in model experiments. Using deep sequencing normalized with unique cDNA molecular identifiers, the study measured how TCR beta repertoire diversity changes with age. The donors were divided into four age groups: young (average around 16 years), middle-aged (about 40), aged (62) and long-lived (roughly 86). To avoid experimental bias, donors of different ages were spread randomly across the sequencing lanes. Two additional independent replicas of 1 million unique cDNA reads from the same blood draw were analyzed for two donors (one aged 18 to 30 and one aged 80 or older).

Donors were under 40 systemically healthy Caucasian individuals from Russia aged roughly 6 to 95 years. Approximately 9.3 milliliters of peripheral blood were collected from each donor into EDTA-treated Vacutainer tubes. PBMCs were isolated by Ficoll-Paque density-gradient centrifugation, with at least 7 million obtained per sample. Trizol reagent was used to extract total RNA from PBMCs, with at least 5.5 micrograms per sample. For every donor, an aliquot of PBMCs went through flow cytometry to measure the percentages of naive CD45RAhigh/CD27high T cells. The library was obtained by 5' RACE. The instrument given in TCRdb is Illumina HiSeq 2500. A second PCR of roughly 7 to 11 cycles was run with a J-beta primer mix and a sample-barcoded 5' primer. A unique molecular identifier was introduced onto each TCR beta cDNA molecule by a template-switch 5' adaptor carrying 12 random nucleotides. Each sample yielded at least 3 million CDR3-containing paired-end reads. First-strand cDNA synthesis was performed from all RNA using the Mint cDNA synthesis kit, with priming by a TRBC-specific oligonucleotide. After uracil-DNA glycosylase treatment, a first 18-cycle PCR used universal primers M1SS and BC2_uni_R on all cDNA. From the authors' description of their analysis: For normalization, 1 million high-quality reads were randomly selected from each sample, with every read carrying a distinct molecular identifier. Reads sharing molecular identifiers were discarded rather than binned into consensus sequences. CDR3 identification, clonotype clustering and error correction used MiTCR with a Q25 quality threshold and the strictest error-elimination algorithm. Lower-bound total TCR beta diversity was estimated with a nonparametric unseen species model using Euler transformation. TCRdb reworked the public reads: Q25 trimming with fastp, MiXCR clone assembly, productive beta chains retained. Here each entry gathers all rows of one CDR3 protein and keeps the most common genes and DNA. TCRdb, rather than the study authors, made the V and J calls. The sample profile shows roughly 680,000 distinct CDR3 sequences; around 45% of them were found once. The ten top clones hold roughly 34% of the sample.

On the study overall, not on this receptor specifically: The CMV infection status of donors was not known, potentially confounding age-related changes in expanded clonotypes. Estimates of total diversity based on one million sequenced T cells were considered lower bounds and underestimates. Because profiling used bulk unsorted PBMCs, naive and antigen-experienced compartments could not be compared conclusively. There was a strong correlation between observed TCR beta diversity and the percentage of naive T cells measured by flow cytometry. As age increased, observed TCR beta diversity per million T cells dropped in a roughly linear way, and a significant reduction was already evident by age around 41. Compared with the aged group, the long-lived group had more naive CD4+ T cells, fewer expanded clones and increased TCR diversity, a pattern suggesting age selection.

Measured from the cysteine to the phenylalanine, the CDR3 is 12 residues long. The DNA shown is the 36-base CDR3, in frame from base 1. For CDR1 and CDR2, the germline V gene lists MNHEY and SVGEGT. At the junction V is shortened by 4 bases and J by 6 bases, with 8 bases in between. The chain is assembled from TRBV6-2 or TRBV6-3 and TRBJ2-3; the best D guess is TRBD1, with 6 bases matching. The TCR originated in a woman aged 60-75 years in good health. Sample: blood. The CDR3 sequence is CASSSRGDTQYF. The DNA sequence follows: TGTGCCAGCAGTTCTAGGGGGGATACGCAGTATTTT.